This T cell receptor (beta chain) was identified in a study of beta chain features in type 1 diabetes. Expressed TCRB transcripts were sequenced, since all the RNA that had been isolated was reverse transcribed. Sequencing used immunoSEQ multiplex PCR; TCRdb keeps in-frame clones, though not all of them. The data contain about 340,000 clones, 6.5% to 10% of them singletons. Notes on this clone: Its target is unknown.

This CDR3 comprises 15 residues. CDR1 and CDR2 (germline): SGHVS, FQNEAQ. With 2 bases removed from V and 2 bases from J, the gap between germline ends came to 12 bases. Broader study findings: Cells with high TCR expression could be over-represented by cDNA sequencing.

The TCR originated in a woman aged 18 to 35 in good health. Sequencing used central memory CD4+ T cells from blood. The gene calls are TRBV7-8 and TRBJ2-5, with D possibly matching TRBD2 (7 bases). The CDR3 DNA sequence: TGTGCCAGCAGCTTAATGGGGGGGGCTCAAGAGACCCAGTACTTC. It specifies CASSLMGGAQETQYF.